A selection of T cell receptor beta chains follows, all from one sample in a study of T-cell memory formation after mild COVID-19. TCRdb re-called the 5' RACE reads with MiXCR, one entry per CDR3 protein. The data show approximately 100,000 distinct CDR3 sequences, approximately 25% seen once. The sample taken for sequencing was PBMCs or a T cell subset sorted from them (not recorded which). Receptors originate from a man between 18 and 35 years old who had mild COVID-19 (a few samples of this study predate the infection). Cell type and time point are not known. The CDR3 runs from the conserved cysteine through the conserved F or W. The D gene is left open where the match is weak. Clone size is not always given. Where it is, it says once, few, many or a class for expanded clones.

>TRBJ1-2|.|.|TRBV29-1
CSASHLGLGYTF
TGCAGCGCCTCCCATTTAGGGCTCGGCTACACCTTC
>TRBJ2-3|.|TRBD1|TRBV4-3
CASSQGLGRGRFTDTQYF
TGCGCCAGCAGCCAAGGTTTAGGTAGGGGGCGGTTCACAGATACGCAGTATTTT
>TRBJ1-1|.|TRBD1|TRBV4-1
CASSQDGTGYTEAFF
TGCGCCAGCAGCCAAGATGGGACAGGGTATACTGAAGCTTTCTTT
>TRBJ2-1|few|TRBD1|TRBV7-8
CASSLPGQGNRNEQFF
TGTGCCAGCAGCTTACCGGGACAGGGCAATCGAAATGAGCAGTTCTTC
>TRBJ2-5|.|TRBD2|TRBV12-3/TRBV12-4
CASRAGGRETQYF
TGTGCCAGCAGAGCGGGGGGGCGCGAGACCCAGTACTTC
>TRBJ2-7|few|.|TRBV4-3
CASSQGPGPTSREQYF
TGCGCCAGCAGCCAAGGACCGGGACCCACCTCGCGGGAGCAGTACTTC
>TRBJ2-7|.|.|TRBV5-1
CASSSGLAPSYEQYF
TGCGCCAGCAGCTCGGGTCTAGCGCCGTCCTACGAGCAGTACTTC
>TRBJ1-1|.|TRBD1|TRBV7-6
CASSLASGDRVHTEAFF
TGTGCCAGCAGCTTAGCGAGTGGTGACAGGGTGCACACTGAAGCTTTCTTT
>TRBJ2-7|.|.|TRBV6-5
CASSPAGASSYEQYF
TGTGCCAGCAGCCCAGCCGGGGCGAGCTCCTACGAGCAGTACTTC
>TRBJ1-5|few|TRBD1|TRBV7-9
CASSPTGSNQPQHF
TGTGCCAGCAGTCCGACAGGGAGCAATCAGCCCCAGCATTTT
>TRBJ2-7|.|TRBD2|TRBV5-1
CASSFGLGYEQYF
TGCGCCAGCAGCTTCGGACTAGGCTACGAGCAGTACTTC
>TRBJ2-7|few|TRBD2|TRBV4-3
CASSQDWGRAYEQYF
TGCGCCAGCAGCCAAGATTGGGGGAGGGCCTACGAGCAGTACTTC
>TRBJ2-5|few|.|TRBV27
CASSLLTVGGQETQYF
TGTGCCAGCAGTTTATTAACAGTTGGGGGGCAAGAGACCCAGTACTTC
>TRBJ2-5|few|.|TRBV4-1
CASSQVFESGETQYF
TGCGCCAGCAGCCAAGTCTTTGAGTCCGGAGAGACCCAGTACTTC
>TRBJ2-5|few|.|TRBV5-1
CASSLSAREVETQYF
TGCGCCAGCAGCTTGTCAGCAAGAGAGGTAGAGACCCAGTACTTC
>TRBJ2-7|few|TRBD1|TRBV2
CASSEGIQGVTYEQYF
TGTGCCAGCAGTGAAGGGATACAGGGGGTAACCTACGAGCAGTACTTC
>TRBJ2-2|.|.|TRBV7-9
CASSLVGRANTGELFF
TGTGCCAGCAGCTTAGTTGGCAGGGCGAACACCGGGGAGCTGTTTTTT
>TRBJ2-1|.|.|TRBV7-9
CASSFLSGYNEQFF
TGTGCCAGCAGCTTTTTATCGGGGTACAATGAGCAGTTCTTC
>TRBJ2-1|few|.|TRBV15
CATSRVAPPDNEQFF
TGTGCCACCAGCAGAGTGGCACCGCCCGACAATGAGCAGTTCTTC
>TRBJ2-3|.|.|TRBV6-2/TRBV6-3
CASSFVSANWPDTQYF
TGTGCCAGCAGTTTCGTTAGCGCCAACTGGCCAGATACGCAGTATTTT
>TRBJ1-6|.|.|TRBV6-2/TRBV6-3
CASSRDFYNSPLHF
TGTGCCAGCAGCCGGGATTTTTATAATTCACCCCTCCACTTT
>TRBJ2-1|few|.|TRBV5-1
CASSFGGQDPYEQFF
TGCGCCAGCAGCTTTGGGGGGCAGGACCCTTATGAGCAGTTCTTC
>TRBJ2-7|many|TRBD1|TRBV12-3/TRBV12-4
CASSRDSYEQYF
TGTGCCAGCAGTCGGGACAGCTACGAGCAGTACTTC
>TRBJ1-5|.|.|TRBV24-1
CATSEIDSYQPQHF
TGTGCCACCAGTGAAATAGACAGCTATCAGCCCCAGCATTTT
>TRBJ1-1|few|.|TRBV4-2
CASSQDWGMNTEAFF
TGTGCCAGCAGCCAAGATTGGGGAATGAACACTGAAGCTTTCTTT
>TRBJ1-1|.|.|TRBV29-1
CSVETGVRTEAFF
TGCAGCGTAGAAACTGGAGTAAGGACTGAAGCTTTCTTT
>TRBJ1-2|once|.|TRBV29-1
CSVASIYGYTF
TGCAGCGTTGCGAGTATATATGGCTACACCTTC
>TRBJ2-7|.|.|TRBV12-3/TRBV12-4
CASSRRTYEQYF
TGTGCCAGCAGCCGACGGACCTACGAGCAGTACTTC
>TRBJ1-1|.|.|TRBV5-1
CASSLALGGPEAFF
TGCGCCAGCAGCTTGGCCCTCGGGGGCCCTGAAGCTTTCTTT
>TRBJ1-6|few|TRBD1|TRBV6-6
CASSDGQGPYNSPLHF
TGTGCCAGCAGCGACGGACAGGGCCCTTATAATTCACCCCTCCACTTT
>TRBJ2-5|.|TRBD2|TRBV4-2
CASSQELASGETQYF
TGTGCCAGCAGCCAAGAACTGGCTAGCGGGGAGACCCAGTACTTC
>TRBJ2-3|once|TRBD2|TRBV7-3
CASSLVSAGRHGDTQYF
TGTGCCAGCAGCTTGGTATCAGCGGGGAGACATGGGGATACGCAGTATTTT
>TRBJ2-3|.|.|TRBV7-9
CASSFVALTTDTQYF
TGTGCCAGCAGCTTCGTAGCGTTGACCACAGATACGCAGTATTTT
>TRBJ2-7|.|.|TRBV20-1
CSAPSGTYEQYF
TGCAGTGCTCCCAGCGGAACCTACGAGCAGTACTTC
>TRBJ2-1|.|.|TRBV4-1
CASSQRLRVNEQFF
TGCGCCAGCAGCCAGCGTCTCAGGGTCAATGAGCAGTTCTTC
>TRBJ1-6|.|.|TRBV7-2
CASSSQAGDSPLHF
TGTGCCAGCAGCTCCCAGGCCGGGGATTCACCCCTCCACTTT
>TRBJ2-1|.|TRBD2|TRBV5-1
CASSGLAGGYNEQFF
TGCGCCAGCAGCGGACTAGCGGGGGGATACAATGAGCAGTTCTTC
>TRBJ1-2|.|.|TRBV2
CASSENGDGGFYGYTF
TGTGCCAGCAGTGAGAACGGCGACGGCGGGTTCTATGGCTACACCTTC
>TRBJ2-1|.|.|TRBV5-1
CASSLGVLSYNEQFF
TGCGCCAGCAGCCTGGGCGTCCTGAGTTACAATGAGCAGTTCTTC
>TRBJ1-2|many|.|TRBV12-3/TRBV12-4
CASSPGGGHGYTF
TGTGCCAGCAGTCCTGGGGGTGGGCATGGCTACACCTTC
>TRBJ2-2|few|.|TRBV12-3/TRBV12-4
CAILLTGELYF
TGTGCCATCCTCCTGACCGGGGAGCTGTATTTT
>TRBJ2-7|.|TRBD1|TRBV27
CASSSGQLYEQYF
TGTGCCAGCAGCTCGGGACAGCTCTACGAGCAGTACTTC
>TRBJ2-3|.|.|TRBV4-1
CASSHLRVTDTQYF
TGCGCCAGCAGCCACCTCCGGGTCACAGATACGCAGTATTTT
>TRBJ2-3|.|.|TRBV15
CATSRPNPTDTQYF
TGTGCCACCAGCAGACCCAATCCCACAGATACGCAGTATTTT
>TRBJ2-5|few|.|TRBV12-3/TRBV12-4
CASSGIGETQYF
TGTGCCAGCAGCGGGATTGGGGAGACCCAGTACTTC
>TRBJ1-1|few|.|TRBV6-5
CASSYRTANTEAFF
TGTGCCAGCAGTTACAGGACTGCGAACACTGAAGCTTTCTTT
>TRBJ1-1|few|TRBD1|TRBV6-2/TRBV6-3
CASSHRGENTEAFF
TGTGCCAGCAGCCACAGGGGAGAGAACACTGAAGCTTTCTTT
>TRBJ1-5|.|.|TRBV27
CASSHGAQPQHF
TGTGCCAGCAGCCACGGGGCCCAGCCCCAGCATTTT
>TRBJ1-1|few|.|TRBV7-8
CASSFFATDSQNTEAFF
TGTGCCAGCAGCTTCTTCGCGACGGACAGCCAGAACACTGAAGCTTTCTTT
>TRBJ2-6|.|.|TRBV19
CASSIGRSGANVLTF
TGTGCCAGTAGTATAGGACGCTCTGGGGCCAACGTCCTGACTTTC
>TRBJ2-7|few|.|TRBV4-3
CASSQAVFGGQRYEQYF
TGCGCCAGCAGCCAAGCGGTTTTTGGCGGACAGCGCTACGAGCAGTACTTC
>TRBJ2-1|.|.|TRBV25-1
CASSVRGARIYNEQFF
TGTGCCAGCAGTGTCCGGGGGGCCAGGATATACAATGAGCAGTTCTTC
>TRBJ2-7|.|.|TRBV6-1
CATGRTPRPYEQYF
TGTGCCACCGGAAGGACACCACGGCCCTACGAGCAGTACTTC
>TRBJ1-5|.|.|TRBV6-2/TRBV6-3
CASSYSLGPYQPQHF
TGTGCCAGCAGTTACTCTCTGGGACCCTATCAGCCCCAGCATTTT
>TRBJ1-5|.|TRBD1|TRBV4-1
CASSQGGQIAQPQHF
TGCGCCAGCAGCCAGGGGGGACAGATCGCTCAGCCCCAGCATTTT
>TRBJ2-1|.|TRBD1|TRBV28
CASSFPGTGGPYNEQFF
TGTGCCAGCAGTTTCCCCGGGACAGGGGGGCCCTACAATGAGCAGTTCTTC
>TRBJ2-1|.|TRBD2|TRBV7-3
CASSSSGLAGNEQFF
TGTGCCAGCAGCTCCTCGGGACTAGCGGGCAATGAGCAGTTCTTC